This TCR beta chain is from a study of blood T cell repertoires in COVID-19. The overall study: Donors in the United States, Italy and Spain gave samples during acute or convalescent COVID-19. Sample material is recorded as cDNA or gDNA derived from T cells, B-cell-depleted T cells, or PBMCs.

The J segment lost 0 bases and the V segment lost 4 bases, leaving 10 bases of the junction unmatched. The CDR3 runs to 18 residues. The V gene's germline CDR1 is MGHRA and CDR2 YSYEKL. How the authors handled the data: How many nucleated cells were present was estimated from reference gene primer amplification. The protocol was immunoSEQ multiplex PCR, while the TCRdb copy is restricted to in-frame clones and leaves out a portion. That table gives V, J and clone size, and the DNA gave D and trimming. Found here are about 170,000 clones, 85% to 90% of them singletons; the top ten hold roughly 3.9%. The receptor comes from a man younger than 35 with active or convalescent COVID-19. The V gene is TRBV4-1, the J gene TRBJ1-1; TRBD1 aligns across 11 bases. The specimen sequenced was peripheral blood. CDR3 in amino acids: CASSRLGQGATVNTEAFF. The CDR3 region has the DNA TGCGCCAGCAGCCGTTTAGGACAGGGGGCTACGGTGAACACTGAAGCTTTCTTT.